Here is one T cell receptor (beta chain) with its context. This specimen belongs to a study of shared clonotypes between healthy human individuals. Trimming cost V 5 bases and J 2 bases, with 14 bases left between them. The V gene's germline CDR1 is SGHAT and CDR2 FQNNGV. The CDR3 covers 15 residues. Assay used: immunoSEQ multiplex PCR; TCRdb lists only in-frame clones, some missing. The data hold millions of clones, with roughly 95% observed a single time. This TCR was recovered from a man aged 18 to 30 in good health. The genes are TRBV11-2 and TRBJ2-3; no clear D gene. Sequencing input: naive CD4+ T cells sorted from blood. Subset indicated: CD45RA+ positively selected. CDR3 DNA: TGTGCCAGCAGCCCAACCAATTCGAACACAGATACGCAGTATTTT. Residues: CASSPTNSNTDTQYF.